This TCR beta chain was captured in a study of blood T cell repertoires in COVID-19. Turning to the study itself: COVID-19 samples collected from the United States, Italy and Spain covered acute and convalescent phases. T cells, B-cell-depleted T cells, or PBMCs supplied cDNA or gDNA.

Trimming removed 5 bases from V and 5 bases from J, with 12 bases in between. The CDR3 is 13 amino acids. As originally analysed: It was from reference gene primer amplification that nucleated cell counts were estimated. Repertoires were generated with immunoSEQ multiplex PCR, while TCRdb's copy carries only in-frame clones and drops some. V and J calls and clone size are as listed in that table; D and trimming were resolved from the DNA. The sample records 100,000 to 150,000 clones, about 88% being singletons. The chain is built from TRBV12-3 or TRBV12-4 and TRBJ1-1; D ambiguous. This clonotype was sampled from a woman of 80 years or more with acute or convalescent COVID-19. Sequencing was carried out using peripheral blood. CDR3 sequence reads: CASSPRGGTEAFF. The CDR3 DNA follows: TGTGCCAGCAGTCCTCGAGGTGGAACTGAAGCTTTCTTT.